These 2 T cell receptor beta chains were all obtained from the same sample, sequenced in a study of siplizumab effects on memory and regulatory T cells (dated by TCRdb to between 2017 and 2020). Libraries were constructed by the immunoSEQ multiplex PCR assay. The source is immuneACCESS, and TCRdb retained only in-frame sequences with V and J called. Part of the clones is not carried over; for the studies checked, unresolved V genes explain less than half of this, and the remainder is unexplained. This sample is represented by around 110,000 clones; roughly 94% of them were singletons. The top ten clonotypes cover approximately 1.8% of the sample. The specimen was non-Treg CD4+ T cells sorted from blood. The meaning of the sample's cell subset or site label: FACS-sorted unstimulated CD4+ non-regulatory T cells. The receptors come from a human donor in good health.

The rearrangement joins TRBV6-1 to TRBJ1-5, with D maybe TRBD1 (6 bases). Looked up from germline, CDR1 is MNHNS and CDR2 is SASEGT. V gave up 4 bases and J gave up 1 base, with 11 bases separating them. The CDR3 is made up of 15 amino acids. CDR3 loop: CASSVQGLSNQPQHF. The CDR3 DNA reads TGTGCCAGCAGTGTGCAGGGGTTGAGCAATCAGCCCCAGCATTTT.

The rearrangement links TRBV7-9 to TRBJ1-2, with D uncertain. V was cut by 5 bases and J by 3 bases, with 13 bases left in between. Germline CDR1 SEHNR, CDR2 FQNEAQ (reference sequence). The CDR3 contains 14 residues. The CDR3 loop is CASSRPFGDYGYTF. The DNA for the CDR3 is TGTGCCAGCAGCCGACCGTTTGGGGACTATGGCTACACCTTC.